Detailed here is one TCR beta chain. Its matching antigen is unknown. Via MiXCR, TCRdb re-called the 5' RACE reads, giving one row per CDR3 protein. The sample shows approximately 250,000 distinct CDR3 sequences, around 15% of them seen only once. V was pared by 6 bases and J by 9 bases, with 9 bases between. This CDR3 has 10 amino acids. CDR1 and CDR2 (germline): LGHNT, FRNRAP. The sample originates from a study of T-cell memory formation after mild COVID-19. Study-level findings and limits: Day 15 to 85 contractors were CD4/CD8 balanced; later expanders leaned CD4+.

Sample: PBMCs or a T cell subset sorted from them (not recorded which). This TCR derives from a man between 18 and 29 years old who had mild COVID-19 (a few samples of this study predate the infection). Cell type and time point are not known. V and J are TRBV12-5 and TRBJ2-7; D uncertain. CDR3: CASGPDGQYF. CDR3 DNA sequence: TGTGCTAGTGGCCCTGATGGGCAGTACTTC.